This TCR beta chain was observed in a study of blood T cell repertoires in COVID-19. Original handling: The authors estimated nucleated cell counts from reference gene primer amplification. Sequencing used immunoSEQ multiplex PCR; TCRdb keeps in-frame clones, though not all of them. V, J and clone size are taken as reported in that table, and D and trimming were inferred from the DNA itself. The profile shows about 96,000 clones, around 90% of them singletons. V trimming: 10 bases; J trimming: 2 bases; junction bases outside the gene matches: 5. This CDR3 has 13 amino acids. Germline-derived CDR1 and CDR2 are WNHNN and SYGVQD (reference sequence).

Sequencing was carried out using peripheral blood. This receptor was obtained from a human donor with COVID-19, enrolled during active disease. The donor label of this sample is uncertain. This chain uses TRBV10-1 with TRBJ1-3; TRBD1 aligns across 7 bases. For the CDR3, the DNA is TGCGCCACCGCCGGGACAGCTGGAAACACCATATATTTT. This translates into CATAGTAGNTIYF.